The 9 T cell receptor beta chains below all came from one sample that was sequenced in a study of blood T cell repertoires in COVID-19. Sequenced by immunoSEQ multiplex PCR; TCRdb stores in-frame clones only, minus some. The sample yields some 130,000 clones, approximately 90% seen once. The sample comprised peripheral blood. The receptors were sampled from a man in his fifties or sixties with COVID-19, enrolled during active disease.

Points on this clone: The identical CDR3 is also encoded by other nucleotide sequences in the sample. This sequence joins TRBV5-1 and TRBJ2-7; 7 nucleotides match TRBD2. The V gene end was trimmed by 2 bases and the J gene end by 3 bases; junction bases not matched to a gene: 20. CDR1 is SGHRS, CDR2 YFSETQ, per germline. The length of the CDR3 is 19 residues. The CDR3 loop is CASSLSGRTAGWGGYEQYF. The CDR3 nucleotides read TGCGCCAGCAGCTTATCTGGGCGGACCGCCGGGTGGGGGGGCTACGAGCAGTACTTC.

The genes are TRBV6-5 and TRBJ2-4; maybe TRBD1 (5 bases). Germline values: CDR1 MNHEY, CDR2 SVGAGI. The length of the CDR3 is 14 residues. With 10 bases removed from V and 8 bases from J, the gap between germline ends came to 21 bases. The DNA of the CDR3 is TGTGCCACCAACAGACAGATATCCTTGGACATTCAGTACTTC. Its protein is CATNRQISLDIQYF.

In its sample, this clone was seen a few times. Other DNA variants within this sample encode the same CDR3. The chain carries TRBV7-3 and TRBJ2-3; D is possibly TRBD2 (6 bases). The ends were cut back, 2 bases at V and 1 base at J, with 10 bases in the middle. This CDR3 region has 15 residues. Germline CDR1 is SGHTA and CDR2 is FQGTGA. In DNA, the CDR3 is TGTGCCAGCAGCTTAGGGACTCCGCGCACAGATACGCAGTATTTT. Residues: CASSLGTPRTDTQYF. The entire variable domain, with the rest obtained from reference TRBV7-3 and TRBJ2-3, is as follows: GAGVSQTPSNKVTEKGKYVELRCDPISGHTALYWYRQSLGQGPEFLIYFQGTGAADDSGLPNDRFFAVRPEGSVSTLKIQRTERGDSAVYLCASSLGTPRTDTQYFGPGTRLTVL.

The chain joins TRBV5-4 to TRBJ2-2; 11 bases fit TRBD1. CDR1 is SGHNT and CDR2 is YYREEE in the germline V gene (reference sequence). Trimming at V came to 5 bases and at J to 7 bases, leaving 10 bases not matched to a gene. This CDR3 contains 16 residues. CDR3 amino acids: CASRIGTGGTGGELFF. The CDR3 coding sequence is TGTGCCAGCAGGATAGGGACAGGGGGTACCGGCGGGGAGCTGTTTTTT.

The V call is TRBV10-3, the J call TRBJ2-5; 7 bases line up with TRBD2. Unmatched junction bases numbered 5, after V lost 2 bases and J lost 2 bases. The germline gives CDR1 ENHRY, CDR2 SYGVKD. The CDR3 is 15 residues long. The chain's CDR3 is CAISESGETQETQYF. The CDR3 DNA follows: TGTGCCATCAGTGAGAGCGGGGAAACTCAAGAGACCCAGTACTTC.

The chain has TRBV4-1 and TRBJ1-1; tentatively, D is TRBD1 (5 bases). Germline V lookup: CDR1 MGHRA, CDR2 YSYEKL. This CDR3 region has 16 residues. Trimming removed 5 bases at V and 3 bases at J, with 19 bases between. CDR3 nucleotide sequence: TGCGCCAGCAGCTATACTACGGACATTCCGGACACTGAAGCTTTCTTT. It encodes CASSYTTDIPDTEAFF.

V gene TRBV5-8 combines with J gene TRBJ1-4; D possibly corresponds to TRBD1 (5 bases). V was clipped by 4 bases and J by 0 bases, with 10 bases between them. CDR3 length equals 15 residues. Looked up from germline, CDR1 is SGHTS and CDR2 is YDEGEE. CDR3 amino acids: CASSGRVATNEKLFF. The CDR3 DNA follows: TGTGCCAGCAGCGGCAGGGTCGCAACTAATGAAAAACTGTTTTTT. Full variable domain (remainder filled in from reference TRBV5-8 and TRBJ1-4): EAGVTQSPTHLIKTRGQQATLRCSPISGHTSVYWYQQALGLGLQFLLWYDEGEERNRGNFPPRFSGRQFPNYSSELNVNALELEDSALYLCASSGRVATNEKLFFGSGTQLSVL.

The chain carries TRBV30 and TRBJ2-5; D is perhaps TRBD1 (5 bases). This CDR3 is built from 13 residues. Germline CDR1 reads GTSNPN; CDR2 reads SVGIG (reference sequence). Trimming left V 1 base short and J 5 bases short, with 11 bases between. The CDR3 bases are TGTGCCTGGAGTGGGGGCAGTAGGGAGACCCAGTACTTC. It codes for CAWSGGSRETQYF.

The chain carries TRBV6-5 and TRBJ2-3, with D possibly matching TRBD1 (6 bases). CDR1 and CDR2 (germline): MNHEY, SVGAGI. V was clipped by 9 bases and J by 1 base, with 11 bases between them. This CDR3 spans 13 amino acids. The CDR3 protein is CASRQDRTDTQYF. The DNA of the CDR3 is TGTGCCAGTAGACAGGACCGCACAGATACGCAGTATTTT.